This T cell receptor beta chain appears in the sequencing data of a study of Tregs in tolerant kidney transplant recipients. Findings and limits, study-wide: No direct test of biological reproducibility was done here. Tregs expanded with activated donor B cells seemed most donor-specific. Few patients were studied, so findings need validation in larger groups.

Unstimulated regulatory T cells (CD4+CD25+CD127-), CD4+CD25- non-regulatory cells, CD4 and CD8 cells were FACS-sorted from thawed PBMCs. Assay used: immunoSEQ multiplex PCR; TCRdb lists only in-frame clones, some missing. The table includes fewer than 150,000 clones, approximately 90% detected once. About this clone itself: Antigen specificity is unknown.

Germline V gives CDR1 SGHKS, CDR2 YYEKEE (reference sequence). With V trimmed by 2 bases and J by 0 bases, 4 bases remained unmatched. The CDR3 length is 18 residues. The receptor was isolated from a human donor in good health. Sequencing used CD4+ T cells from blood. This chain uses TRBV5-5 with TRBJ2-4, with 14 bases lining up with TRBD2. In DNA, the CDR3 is TGTGCCAGCAGCTTAGGACTAGCGGGAGGAATAGCCAAAAACATTCAGTACTTC. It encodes CASSLGLAGGIAKNIQYF. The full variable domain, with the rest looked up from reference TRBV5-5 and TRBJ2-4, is DAGVTQSPTHLIKTRGQQVTLRCSPISGHKSVSWYQQVLGQGPQFIFQYYEKEERGRGNFPDRFSARQFPNYSSELNVNALLLGDSALYLCASSLGLAGGIAKNIQYFGAGTRLSVL.